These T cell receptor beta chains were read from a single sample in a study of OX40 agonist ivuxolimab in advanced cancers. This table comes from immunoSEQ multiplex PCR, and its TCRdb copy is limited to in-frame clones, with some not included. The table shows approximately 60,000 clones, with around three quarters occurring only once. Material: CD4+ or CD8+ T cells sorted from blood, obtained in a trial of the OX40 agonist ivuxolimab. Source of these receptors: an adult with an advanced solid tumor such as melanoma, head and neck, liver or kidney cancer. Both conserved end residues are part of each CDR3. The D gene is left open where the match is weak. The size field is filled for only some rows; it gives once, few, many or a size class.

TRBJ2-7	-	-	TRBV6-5	TGTGCCAGCAGAATGACAGGGAGGAGGGGGAACGAGCAGTACTTC	CASRMTGRRGNEQYF
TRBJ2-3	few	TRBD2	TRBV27	TGTGCCAGCTCCGGGGGTAGCGGGGGGAGCACAGATACGCAGTATTTT	CASSGGSGGSTDTQYF
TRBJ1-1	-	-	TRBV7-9	TGTGCCAGCAGCCATGCAAAGGGCTGGAACACTGAAGCTTTCTTT	CASSHAKGWNTEAFF
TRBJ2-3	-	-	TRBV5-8	TGTGCCAGCAGCTGGGGGGGCGGCGCAGATACGCAGTATTTT	CASSWGGGADTQYF
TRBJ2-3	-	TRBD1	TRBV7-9	TGTGCCAGCAGCTCAGACAGGGAATCCGATACGCAGTATTTT	CASSSDRESDTQYF
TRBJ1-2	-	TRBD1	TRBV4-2	TGTGCCAGCAGCCAAGATCCGGTACAGGGGGTAGGCTACACCTTC	CASSQDPVQGVGYTF
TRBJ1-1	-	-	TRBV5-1	TGCGCCAGCAGCTTGGACACAACTTACACTGAAGCTTTCTTT	CASSLDTTYTEAFF
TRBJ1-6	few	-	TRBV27	TGTGCCAGCAGTTTCATCAGCACTGCGAATTCACCCCTCCACTTT	CASSFISTANSPLHF
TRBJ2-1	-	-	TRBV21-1	TGTGCCAGCACCCGGGCTTCCTTTTCGCTGCTCAATGAGCAGTTCTTC	CASTRASFSLLNEQFF
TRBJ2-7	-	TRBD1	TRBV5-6	TGTGCCAGCAGCTTAAGGGCGACAGGGGGATACGAGCAGTACTTC	CASSLRATGGYEQYF
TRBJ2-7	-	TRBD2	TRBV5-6	TGTGCCAGCAGCTTGGCCCGGCTAACTAGCGGGAGAACGTACGAGCAGTACTTC	CASSLARLTSGRTYEQYF
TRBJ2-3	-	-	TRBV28	TGTGCCAGCAGTTTAGATCTCGGGACGGCCTTCTTCACAGATACGCAGTATTTT	CASSLDLGTAFFTDTQYF
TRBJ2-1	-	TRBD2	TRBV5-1	TGCGCCAGCAGCTCCGGACTAGCGGGAGCCGGTGAGCAGTTCTTC	CASSSGLAGAGEQFF
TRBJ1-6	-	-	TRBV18	TGTGCCAGCTCACTATCACAAATACAGTTTAATTCACCCCTCCACTTT	CASSLSQIQFNSPLHF
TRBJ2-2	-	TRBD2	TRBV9	TGTGCCAGCAGGGGACTAGCGGACACCGGGGAGCTGTTTTTT	CASRGLADTGELFF
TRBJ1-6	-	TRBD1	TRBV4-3	TGCGCCAGCACCCAGGGACAGGGGGCCCGTGGCTATAATTCACCCCTCCACTTT	CASTQGQGARGYNSPLHF
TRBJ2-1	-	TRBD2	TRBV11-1	TGTGCCAGCATCGCGGGGGAGGCTAACAATGAGCAGTTCTTC	CASIAGEANNEQFF
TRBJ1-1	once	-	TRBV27	TGTGCCAGCAGTTTAGCCCCTACGGGGGAGGAAGCTTTCTTT	CASSLAPTGEEAFF
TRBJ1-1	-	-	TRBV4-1	TGCGCCAGCAGCCAAGGCCCGGCAGCCTCGAGCCCTGAAGCTTTCTTT	CASSQGPAASSPEAFF
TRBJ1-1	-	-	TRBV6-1	TGTGCCAGCAGTGGCAGGGATAGGACCGAAGCTTTCTTT	CASSGRDRTEAFF
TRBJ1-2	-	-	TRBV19	TGTGCCAGTAGTGACCGGACAGAGGGACGTGGCTACACCTTC	CASSDRTEGRGYTF
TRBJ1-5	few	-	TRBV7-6	TGTGCCAGCAGCTTAGTTTATGGCGGCAATCAGCCCCAGCATTTT	CASSLVYGGNQPQHF
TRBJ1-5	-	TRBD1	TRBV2	TGTGCCAGCAAAGGGGGACAGGGGTTTCAGCCCCAGCATTTT	CASKGGQGFQPQHF
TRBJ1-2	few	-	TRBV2	TGTGCCAGCATAGCAGGTTTTGCTTTAGGTGGCTACACCTTC	CASIAGFALGGYTF
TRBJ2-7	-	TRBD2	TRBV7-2	TGTGCCAGCAGCCCATATCTACTAGCGGCCTACGAGCAGTACTTC	CASSPYLLAAYEQYF
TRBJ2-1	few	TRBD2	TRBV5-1	TGCGCCAGCAGCGTAACTAGCGGGACCCACAATGAGCAGTTCTTC	CASSVTSGTHNEQFF
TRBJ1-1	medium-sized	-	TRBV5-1	TGCGCCAGCAGCTCTCGGACAGTTATGAACACTGAAGCTTTCTTT	CASSSRTVMNTEAFF
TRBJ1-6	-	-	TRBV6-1	TGTGCCAGCAGCGCAGGGTCGGGCTCACCCCTCCACTTT	CASSAGSGSPLHF
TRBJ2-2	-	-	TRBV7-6	TGTGCCAGCAGCTTGGAGGGACCCTGGACCGGGGAGCTGTTTTTT	CASSLEGPWTGELFF
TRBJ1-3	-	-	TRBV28	TGTGCCAGCAGTTGGACAGCTGGAAACACCATATATTTT	CASSWTAGNTIYF
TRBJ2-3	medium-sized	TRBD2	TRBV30	TGTGCCTGGTGTCCTAGCGGGACGACAGATACGCAGTATTTT	CAWCPSGTTDTQYF
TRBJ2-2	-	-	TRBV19	TGTGCCAGTAGTGTGGGGCAGGTCGCGAACACCGGGGAGCTGTTTTTT	CASSVGQVANTGELFF
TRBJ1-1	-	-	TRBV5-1	TGCGCCAGCAGCCGGGGACACGAAAACACTGAAGCTTTCTTT	CASSRGHENTEAFF
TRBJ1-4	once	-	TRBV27	TGTGCCAGCAGTTGGAGGGCCCCAGCGGATGAAAAACTGTTTTTT	CASSWRAPADEKLFF